This is a list of T cell receptor beta chains from one sample in a study of beta chain features in type 1 diabetes. Sequenced by immunoSEQ multiplex PCR; TCRdb stores in-frame clones only, minus some. The repertoire holds 640,000 or so clones, with 11% to 15% as singletons. The sequencing sample was made of naive CD4+ T cells from blood. These receptors originate from a man aged 18 to 29 with type 1 diabetes. The CDR3 runs from the conserved cysteine through the conserved F or W. D genes are given only for firm matches. Only some rows state a clone size, as once, few, many or a class for expanded clones.

d_call j_call clone_size v_call cdr3_aa cdr3_nt
- TRBJ2-7 - TRBV10-3 CAISESDRDYEQYF TGTGCCATCAGTGAGTCTGACCGAGACTACGAGCAGTACTTC
TRBD2 TRBJ2-3 few TRBV18 CASSPPPGLAGVSPSTDTQYF TGTGCCAGCTCGCCCCCTCCGGGACTAGCGGGAGTGTCCCCCAGCACAGATACGCAGTATTTT
TRBD1 TRBJ2-7 - TRBV30 CAFSGQGSYEQYF TGTGCCTTCTCGGGACAGGGATCCTACGAGCAGTACTTC
TRBD2 TRBJ2-5 - TRBV27 CASSPRRGQETQYF TGTGCCAGCAGTCCAAGGCGGGGGCAAGAGACCCAGTACTTC
- TRBJ2-5 - TRBV7-7 CASSLGGDQETQYF TGTGCTAGCAGCTTAGGCGGAGACCAAGAGACCCAGTACTTC
TRBD1 TRBJ1-6 once TRBV9 CASSYSRTGGSSYNSPLHF TGTGCCAGCAGCTATTCCCGGACAGGGGGGAGCTCCTATAATTCACCCCTCCACTTT
- TRBJ2-7 - TRBV7-7 CASSPSAGAHEQYF TGTGCTAGCAGCCCTAGCGCGGGGGCGCACGAGCAGTACTTC
- TRBJ2-2 few TRBV6-5 CASTQAGELFF TGTGCCAGCACACAAGCCGGGGAGCTGTTTTTT
- TRBJ1-1 - TRBV7-2 CASSYGPGTEAFF TGTGCCAGCAGCTACGGGCCTGGCACTGAAGCTTTCTTT
TRBD1 TRBJ1-1 - TRBV7-2 CASSPPGGGNTEAFF TGTGCCAGCAGCCCCCCAGGGGGTGGGAACACTGAAGCTTTCTTT
- TRBJ2-5 few TRBV4-2 CASSPIRDATQYF TGTGCCAGCAGCCCAATACGGGATGCGACCCAGTACTTC
TRBD1 TRBJ2-7 - TRBV30 CAWKDREAYEQYF TGTGCCTGGAAGGACAGGGAGGCCTACGAGCAGTACTTC
- TRBJ2-7 - TRBV30 CAWSDAQGSYEQYF TGTGCCTGGAGTGACGCACAGGGTTCCTACGAGCAGTACTTC
TRBD1 TRBJ2-7 few TRBV5-1 CASSLADRDEQYF TGCGCCAGCAGCTTGGCGGACAGGGACGAGCAGTACTTC
- TRBJ2-3 - TRBV6-5 CASSSYDTDTQYF TGTGCCAGCAGTTCGTACGACACAGATACGCAGTATTTT
TRBD1 TRBJ2-1 few TRBV7-2 CASSLTTGGKFF TGTGCCAGCAGCTTAACAACAGGGGGCAAGTTCTTC